Reported below is one TCR beta chain. Its antigen is unidentified. This entry belongs to a study of graft-versus-host responses after intestinal transplantation. Overall study context: Tacrolimus and steroids were given for three to four years to all recipients after anti-thymocyte globulin induction. Study results and limitations: Where graft-donor T cell macrochimerism was present, patients had high graft-versus-host to host-versus-graft clonal ratios in allografts. Marrow from the recipient contained GvH clones, some of which had appeared first in ileum or blood.

The table came from immunoSEQ multiplex PCR; TCRdb's copy has only in-frame clones and leaves some out. The data contain approximately 86,000 clones, around 92% of them singletons. Germline V gene sequence: CDR1 SGHRS, CDR2 YFSETQ. Trimming stripped 0 bases from V and 1 base from J, with 10 bases between. CDR3 length equals 15 residues. The sample here was unstimulated CD4+ T cells sorted from spleen or lymph node cells, taken before intestinal transplant. The chain uses TRBV5-1 and TRBJ1-1, with D unclear. This sequence originates from a human donor who received an intestinal transplant. The chain's CDR3 is CASSLDVGGNTEAFF. The CDR3 DNA reads TGCGCCAGCAGCTTGGATGTAGGCGGGAACACTGAAGCTTTCTTT.